The 28 T cell receptor beta chains given below trace back to one sample, sequenced in a study of OX40 agonist ivuxolimab in advanced cancers. The data were produced by immunoSEQ multiplex PCR, yet TCRdb's version contains in-frame clones alone and is incomplete. The sample lists roughly 97,000 clones, over 85% seen once, with 0.79% in the top ten. Sequences were derived from CD4+ or CD8+ T cells sorted from blood, sampled in a trial of the OX40 agonist ivuxolimab. The receptors were gathered from an adult with an advanced solid tumor such as melanoma, head and neck, liver or kidney cancer.

The chain is built from TRBV7-3 and TRBJ1-2; no reliable D call. Per germline, CDR1 SGHTA and CDR2 FQGTGA. Trimming stripped 5 bases from V and 6 bases from J, with 16 bases between. The CDR3 extends over 14 amino acids. CDR3 loop: CASSPRRGSDGYTF. The CDR3 nucleotides read TGTGCCAGCAGCCCCCGGAGAGGGAGCGATGGCTACACCTTC.

This rearrangement joins TRBV27 to TRBJ1-2; the match to TRBD1 covers 8 bases. After removal of 5 bases from V and 4 bases from J, the junction contained 12 bases not matched to a gene. CDR1 is MNHEY, CDR2 SMNVEV, per germline (reference sequence). This CDR3 spans 16 amino acids. This CDR3 is CASSAYTQGALYGYTF. CDR3 nucleotides: TGTGCCAGCAGTGCATATACCCAGGGGGCGCTCTATGGCTACACCTTC.

This chain joins TRBV19 and TRBJ1-4; no reliable D call. Trimming took off 3 bases at V and 8 bases at J, with 7 bases between the two ends. CDR3 length: 12 amino acids. Germline CDR1 and CDR2: LNHDA and SQIVND (reference sequence). Here the CDR3 reads CASSMGYEKLFF. DNA for the CDR3: TGTGCCAGTAGTATGGGATACGAAAAACTGTTTTTT.

The V call is TRBV7-2, the J call TRBJ1-4, with 8 positions matching TRBD1. With 2 bases clipped from V and 7 bases from J, the junction kept 3 bases outside the gene matches. The CDR3 is made up of 14 amino acids. Germline values: CDR1 SGHTA, CDR2 FQGNSA. The CDR3 loop reads CASSLTGGTEKLFF. Written as DNA, the CDR3 is TGTGCCAGCAGCTTAACAGGGGGTACTGAAAAACTGTTTTTT.

This chain joins TRBV30 and TRBJ1-4; D is undetermined. The CDR3 runs 12 residues. CDR1 GTSNPN and CDR2 SVGIG come from the germline V gene (reference sequence). Trimming left V 3 bases short and J 7 bases short, with 9 bases between. The CDR3: CAWRGGSEKLFF. In DNA, the CDR3 is TGTGCCTGGAGAGGTGGGAGTGAAAAACTGTTTTTT. The complete variable domain, with remaining parts taken from reference TRBV30 and TRBJ1-4, reads SQTIHQWPATLVQPVGSPLSLECTVEGTSNPNLYWYRQAAGRGLQLLFYSVGIGQISSEVPQNLSASRPQDRQFILSSKKLLLSDSGFYLCAWRGGSEKLFFGSGTQLSVL.

The rearrangement uses TRBV10-3 and TRBJ1-4; D not certain. The CDR3 has 15 amino acids. V shed 6 bases and J shed 7 bases, with 18 bases lying between them. Per the germline V gene, CDR1 is ENHRY and CDR2 is SYGVKD. The CDR3 DNA is TGTGCCATCAGGAAGAGACCGAATACACGTGAAAAACTGTTTTTT. Translation: CAIRKRPNTREKLFF.

CDR3 nucleotide sequence: TGTGCCATCAGTGAAGGGGGGAACAGGGGGAACAACGAGCAGTACTTC. Protein: CAISEGGNRGNNEQYF. The chain is built from TRBV10-3 and TRBJ2-7; 8 positions agree with TRBD1. The CDR3 loop spans 16 amino acids. The V gene's germline CDR1 is ENHRY and CDR2 SYGVKD. V lost 3 bases and J lost 5; bases outside the gene matches: 12.

V and J are TRBV7-2 and TRBJ1-1; TRBD1 aligns across 7 bases. V shed 1 base, J shed 8 bases, and the junction held 4 bases outside the gene matches. The CDR3 extends over 13 amino acids. In germline, CDR1 is SGHTA, CDR2 FQGNSA. CDR3 region: CASSLEGAREAFF. In nucleotides, the CDR3 is TGTGCCAGCAGCTTAGAGGGGGCCCGGGAAGCTTTCTTT.

The J gene is TRBJ2-6, the V gene TRBV4-3; possibly TRBD1 or TRBD2 for D (6 bases each). V was pared by 1 base and J by 3 bases, with 13 bases between. The CDR3 sequence is 17 residues long. Germline CDR1 and CDR2: LGHNA and YSLEER. CDR3 nucleotides: TGCGCCAGCAGCCAAGTGGGGGGCGCGGGTGGGGCCAACGTCCTGACTTTC. The encoded protein is CASSQVGGAGGANVLTF.

The chain combines TRBV28 with TRBJ1-1; D not certain. Deletions cut 7 bases from V and 1 base from J, with 16 bases between. Germline CDR1 and CDR2: MDHEN and SYDVKM. The length of the CDR3 is 15 residues. CDR3: CASTLGGQTNTEAFF. CDR3 bases: TGTGCCAGCACCCTTGGCGGTCAAACGAACACTGAAGCTTTCTTT.

The J gene is TRBJ2-1, the V gene TRBV10-2; possibly TRBD2 for D (5 bases). The V end was cut by 2 bases, the J end by 6 bases, with 17 bases between. The germline V gene has CDR1 WSHSY and CDR2 SAAADI. This CDR3 region has 16 residues. CDR3 residues: CASSEKTEGPSNEQFF. CDR3 nucleotide sequence: TGCGCCAGCAGTGAGAAGACCGAGGGCCCCAGCAATGAGCAGTTCTTC.

The DNA of the CDR3 is TGTGCACATCGGGCGATGGCCGATAGCAATCAGCCCCAGCATTTT. Translated, it gives CAHRAMADSNQPQHF. The V and J genes are TRBV27 and TRBJ1-5, with D unresolved. The CDR3 length is 15 residues. Germline CDR1 MNHEY, CDR2 SMNVEV (reference sequence).

This sequence joins TRBV6-6 and TRBJ1-1; tentatively, D is TRBD1 (5 bases). Germline CDR1 and CDR2: MNHNY and SVGAGI (reference sequence). This CDR3 has 13 residues. Trimming took off 10 bases at V and 0 bases at J, with 12 bases between the two ends. Here the CDR3 reads CATRRQMNTEAFF. The CDR3 DNA is TGTGCCACCCGCCGACAGATGAACACTGAAGCTTTCTTT.

V gene TRBV5-6 combines with J gene TRBJ2-1; the match to TRBD2 covers 13 bases. Germline V gene lookup returns CDR1 SGHDT and CDR2 YYEEEE. The V segment lost 4 bases and the J segment 2 bases; nucleotides outside the gene matches: 9. CDR3 size: 18 residues. As DNA, the CDR3 is TGTGCCAGCAGCCGGGGACTAGCGGGGAGATCTACCTACAATGAGCAGTTCTTC. Residues: CASSRGLAGRSTYNEQFF.

The chain carries TRBV6-5 and TRBJ2-7, with D tentatively TRBD2 (6 bases). The CDR3 is made up of 14 amino acids. V lost 2 bases to trimming and J lost 3 bases, with 11 bases between them. CDR1 and CDR2 from the germline V gene are MNHEY and SVGAGI. The CDR3 reads CASSYGLASYEQYF. As DNA, the CDR3 is TGTGCCAGCAGTTACGGGCTAGCGAGCTACGAGCAGTACTTC.

The rearrangement links TRBV7-2 to TRBJ1-4; D possibly corresponds to TRBD1 (5 bases). With 1 base removed from V and 7 bases from J, the gap between germline ends came to 16 bases. Germline CDR1 SGHTA, CDR2 FQGNSA. The CDR3 extends over 16 amino acids. The CDR3 DNA reads TGTGCCAGCAGCTTAGTGGGCGGACCTGGGGGTGAAAAACTGTTTTTT. This translates into CASSLVGGPGGEKLFF.

In its sample, this clone was seen once. J is TRBJ2-5 and V is TRBV29-1; 7 nucleotides match TRBD1. Trimming took 7 bases from V and 3 from J; bases not matched to a gene: 8. Germline V CDR1 and CDR2: SQVTM, ANQGSEA. CDR3 length equals 13 residues. In DNA, the CDR3 is TGCAGCGGTTCGGGACAGCTAGAAGAGACCCAGTACTTC. Amino acid sequence: CSGSGQLEETQYF.

V usage is TRBV7-2 and J usage is TRBJ2-1; maybe TRBD2 (5 bases). This CDR3 comprises 13 residues. Germline CDR1 is SGHTA and CDR2 is FQGNSA. Trimming cost V 5 bases and J 9 bases, with 14 bases left between them. In DNA, the CDR3 is TGTGCCAGCAGCCAGCCGGGGTGGGTTGAGCAGTTCTTC. Protein: CASSQPGWVEQFF.

This clone appeared once. This chain joins TRBV10-3 and TRBJ1-2, with 7 bases aligning to TRBD1. With V trimmed by 2 bases and J by 2 bases, 5 bases remained unmatched. Germline V gene lookup returns CDR1 ENHRY and CDR2 SYGVKD. The CDR3 is 15 amino acids. CDR3 loop: CAISEAGQANYGYTF. The CDR3 coding sequence is TGTGCCATCAGTGAGGCCGGACAGGCAAACTATGGCTACACCTTC.

The chain employs TRBV5-1 and TRBJ2-5; 7 bases match TRBD2. Germline CDR1 reads SGHRS; CDR2 reads YFSETQ. CDR3 length: 16 amino acids. V shed 6 bases and J 5 bases; nucleotides not matched to a gene: 16. In DNA form, the CDR3 reads TGCGCCAGCAACGAAGAGCGGGGCCTACGGGAGGAGACCCAGTACTTC. Residues: CASNEERGLREETQYF. The full variable domain, in which reference TRBV5-1 and TRBJ2-5 provide the parts outside the CDR3, is KAGVTQTPRYLIKTRGQQVTLSCSPISGHRSVSWYQQTPGQGLQFLFEYFSETQRNKGNFPGRFSGRQFSNSRSEMNVSTLELGDSALYLCASNEERGLREETQYFGPGTRLLVL.

The chain combines TRBV5-8 with TRBJ2-5, with a possible D match to TRBD2 (7 bases). This CDR3 has 15 amino acids. Germline assignment: CDR1 SGHTS and CDR2 YDEGEE. The V end was cut by 4 bases, the J end by 0 bases, with 13 bases between. The CDR3 DNA follows: TGTGCCAGCAGCGGGAGGGACACCCACCAAGAGACCCAGTACTTC. Translating gives CASSGRDTHQETQYF.

The rearrangement joins TRBV7-9 to TRBJ2-7, with TRBD1 matching over 10 bases. Per germline, CDR1 SEHNR and CDR2 FQNEAQ (reference sequence). The CDR3 is 16 residues long. Trimming at V came to 3 bases and at J to 1 base, leaving 6 bases not matched to a gene. CDR3 in DNA: TGTGCCAGCAGCTTTTATGGACAGGGGGGTTCCTACGAGCAGTACTTC. Translation gives CASSFYGQGGSYEQYF.

The V gene is TRBV7-9, the J gene TRBJ2-5; D is ambiguous. Between the trimmed V and J ends, which lost 1 base and 3 bases, there was a span of 6 bases. This CDR3 has 13 residues. Germline V gives CDR1 SEHNR, CDR2 FQNEAQ (reference sequence). The CDR3, as DNA: TGTGCCAGCAGCTTAGTACCAGAAGAGACCCAGTACTTC. Protein: CASSLVPEETQYF.

In this sample, this clone turned up once. The chain combines TRBV6-5 with TRBJ1-1, with a weak D call TRBD1 (5 bases). The CDR3 length is 12 residues. V was cut by 2 bases and J by 10 bases, with 11 bases left in between. Looked up from germline, CDR1 is MNHEY and CDR2 is SVGAGI. CDR3 in amino acids: CASSYRGDGAFF. CDR3 DNA sequence: TGTGCCAGCAGTTACCGAGGGGATGGAGCTTTCTTT.

J is TRBJ2-3 and V is TRBV11-2; TRBD1 is a possible D gene (5 bases). The V gene's germline CDR1 is SGHAT and CDR2 FQNNGV. V lost 0 bases to trimming and J lost 4 bases, with 11 bases between them. This CDR3 has 15 amino acids. The CDR3 region has the DNA TGTGCCAGCAGCTTAGATCCAATAGGGGCAGATACGCAGTATTTT. Translation gives CASSLDPIGADTQYF.

The rearrangement uses TRBV5-1 and TRBJ2-5; 13 nucleotides match TRBD2. Germline loops: CDR1 SGHRS, CDR2 YFSETQ. V shed 3 bases and J 3 bases; nucleotides not matched to a gene: 8. The length of the CDR3 is 17 residues. The CDR3 nucleotides are TGCGCCAGCAGCTGGGGACTAGCGGGGTCTCGAGAAGAGACCCAGTACTTC. Amino acids: CASSWGLAGSREETQYF.

This chain uses TRBV25-1 with TRBJ1-1; D is unresolved. V gave up 9 bases and J gave up 1 base, with 6 bases separating them. Germline V gene lookup returns CDR1 MGHDK and CDR2 SYGVNS. The CDR3 runs to 11 residues. The CDR3: CASTRNTEAFF. The DNA of the CDR3 is TGTGCCAGTACCAGGAACACTGAAGCTTTCTTT. The variable domain in full, completed from reference TRBV25-1 and TRBJ1-1, reads EADIYQTPRYLVIGTGKKITLECSQTMGHDKMYWYQQDPGMELHLIHYSYGVNSTEKGDLSSESTVSRIRTEHFPLTLESARPSHTSQYLCASTRNTEAFFGQGTRLTVV.

V usage is TRBV7-2 and J usage is TRBJ2-7; no clear D. This CDR3 region has 14 residues. V lost 5 bases and J 2 bases, leaving 13 bases between the germline ends. Per the germline V gene, CDR1 is SGHTA and CDR2 is FQGNSA. This chain's CDR3 is CASSPTSITYEQYF. In DNA, the CDR3 is TGTGCCAGCAGCCCCACCTCAATAACCTACGAGCAGTACTTC.